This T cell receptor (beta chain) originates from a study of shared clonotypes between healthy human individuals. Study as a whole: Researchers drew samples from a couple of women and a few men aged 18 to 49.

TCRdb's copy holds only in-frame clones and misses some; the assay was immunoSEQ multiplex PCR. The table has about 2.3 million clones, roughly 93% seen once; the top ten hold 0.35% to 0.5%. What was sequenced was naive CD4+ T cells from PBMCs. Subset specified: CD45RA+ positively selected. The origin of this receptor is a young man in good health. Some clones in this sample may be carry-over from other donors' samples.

The CDR3 nucleotides are TGTGCCAGCAGCTTGGTCCAGGGCGGAGGAGATACGCAGTATTTT. Translating it yields CASSLVQGGGDTQYF. V usage is TRBV7-2 and J usage is TRBJ2-3; D possibly matches TRBD1 or TRBD2 (5 bases each). From germline, CDR1 is SGHTA and CDR2 FQGNSA. The length of the CDR3 is 15 residues. V lost 3 bases and J lost 5, with 15 bases in between. The variable domain in full, completed from reference TRBV7-2 and TRBJ2-3, reads GAGVSQSPSNKVTEKGKDVELRCDPISGHTALYWYRQSLGQGLEFLIYFQGNSAPDKSGLPSDRFSAERTGGSVSTLTIQRTQQEDSAVYLCASSLVQGGGDTQYFGPGTRLTVL.